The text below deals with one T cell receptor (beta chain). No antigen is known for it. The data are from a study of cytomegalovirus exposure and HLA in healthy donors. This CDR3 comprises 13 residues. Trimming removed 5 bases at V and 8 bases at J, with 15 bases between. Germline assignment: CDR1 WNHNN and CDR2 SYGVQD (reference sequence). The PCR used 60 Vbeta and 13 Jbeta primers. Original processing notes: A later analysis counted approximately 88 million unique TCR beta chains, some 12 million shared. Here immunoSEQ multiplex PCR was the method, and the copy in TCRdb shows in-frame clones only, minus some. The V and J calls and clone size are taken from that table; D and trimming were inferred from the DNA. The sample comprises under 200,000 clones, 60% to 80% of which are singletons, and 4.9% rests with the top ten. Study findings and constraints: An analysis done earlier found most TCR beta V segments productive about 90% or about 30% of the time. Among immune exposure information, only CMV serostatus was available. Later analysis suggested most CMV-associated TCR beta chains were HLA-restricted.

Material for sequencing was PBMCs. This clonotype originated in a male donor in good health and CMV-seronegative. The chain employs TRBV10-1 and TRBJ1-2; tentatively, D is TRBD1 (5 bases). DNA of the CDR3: TGCGCCAGCAGTCGCCAGGGCCGCCGGGGCTACACCTTC. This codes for CASSRQGRRGYTF.